These T cell receptor beta chains were read from a single sample in a study of OX40 agonist ivuxolimab in advanced cancers. TCRdb's copy holds only in-frame clones and misses some; the assay was immunoSEQ multiplex PCR. The sample includes 60,000 or so clones, approximately 87% seen only once; the top ten take 3% to 3.5%. The source was CD4+ or CD8+ T cells sorted from blood, collected in a trial of the OX40 agonist ivuxolimab. These TCRs come from an adult with an advanced solid tumor such as melanoma, head and neck, liver or kidney cancer. Each CDR3 is given with its conserved first and last residue. D genes are given only for firm matches. Size is omitted from some rows. Given values are once, few, many or a class for expanded clones.

TRBV9	once	TRBD2	TRBJ2-4	CASSVAERGRDIQYF	TGTGCCAGCAGCGTAGCCGAGCGGGGAAGGGACATTCAGTACTTC
TRBV6-1	-	-	TRBJ2-5	CASMRNLQETQYF	TGTGCCAGCATGAGGAACCTCCAGGAGACCCAGTACTTC
TRBV19	-	-	TRBJ1-4	CASRTWSGTTNEKLFF	TGTGCCAGTAGGACTTGGAGCGGAACAACTAATGAAAAACTGTTTTTT
TRBV7-2	-	TRBD1	TRBJ2-3	CASSFAGTGITDTQYF	TGTGCCAGCAGCTTCGCCGGGACAGGGATCACAGATACGCAGTATTTT
TRBV4-3	-	-	TRBJ1-5	CASSLGVGGRSNQPQHF	TGCGCCAGCAGCCTGGGCGTGGGAGGTAGAAGCAATCAGCCCCAGCATTTT
TRBV2	-	-	TRBJ1-4	CASGLGEKLFF	TGTGCCAGCGGTCTGGGGGAAAAACTGTTTTTT
TRBV18	-	TRBD1	TRBJ1-1	CASSPKQGGTEAFF	TGTGCCAGCTCACCGAAGCAGGGGGGCACTGAAGCTTTCTTT
TRBV7-2	-	-	TRBJ2-5	CANSLGGQGRETQYF	TGTGCCAACAGCTTAGGAGGGCAGGGGAGGGAGACCCAGTACTTC
TRBV5-6	-	TRBD1	TRBJ1-5	CASSATGAGRQPQHF	TGTGCCAGCAGCGCTACAGGGGCCGGGCGGCAGCCCCAGCATTTT
TRBV6-6	-	TRBD2	TRBJ2-5	CASRGLAQETQYF	TGTGCCAGCAGGGGACTAGCCCAAGAGACCCAGTACTTC
TRBV15	once	TRBD1	TRBJ2-3	CATSLTRQGSTDTQYF	TGTGCCACCAGCTTAACGAGACAGGGTAGCACAGATACGCAGTATTTT
TRBV28	-	TRBD1	TRBJ2-6	CASSPAGGLSSGANVLTF	TGTGCCAGCAGTCCCGCAGGGGGCCTTAGCTCTGGGGCCAACGTCCTGACTTTC
TRBV28	-	TRBD1	TRBJ1-2	CASRGTGPYYGYTF	TGTGCCAGCAGGGGGACAGGGCCTTACTATGGCTACACCTTC
TRBV27	-	-	TRBJ2-3	CASRVGGADTQYF	TGTGCCAGCAGAGTAGGTGGTGCAGATACGCAGTATTTT
TRBV19	-	-	TRBJ1-2	CASSIISLQGRGYTF	TGTGCCAGTAGTATAATTTCTTTGCAGGGACGTGGCTACACCTTC
TRBV30	-	-	TRBJ2-2	CAWRDQVNTGELFF	TGTGCCTGGAGGGATCAGGTTAACACCGGGGAGCTGTTTTTT
TRBV19	-	-	TRBJ1-3	CASSMYRGSGNTIYF	TGTGCCAGTAGTATGTACCGGGGCTCTGGAAACACCATATATTTT
TRBV7-8	-	-	TRBJ2-2	CASSFRSDNTGELFF	TGTGCCAGCAGCTTTCGGTCGGACAACACCGGGGAGCTGTTTTTT
TRBV5-1	-	TRBD2	TRBJ2-7	CASSLAAERGESGPYEQYF	TGCGCCAGCAGCTTGGCCGCGGAGCGGGGGGAGTCTGGCCCCTACGAGCAGTACTTC
TRBV10-3	once	TRBD1	TRBJ2-7	CAIGAGTGTDEQYF	TGTGCCATCGGGGCGGGGACAGGGACCGACGAGCAGTACTTC
TRBV9	-	-	TRBJ1-2	CASTRDGEPRYGYTF	TGTGCCAGCACACGCGATGGGGAGCCTCGATATGGCTACACCTTC
TRBV18	-	TRBD1	TRBJ2-5	CASSPGQEETQYF	TGTGCCAGCTCACCGGGACAGGAAGAGACCCAGTACTTC
TRBV28	-	-	TRBJ2-7	CASTDGVSSYEQYF	TGTGCCAGCACCGATGGGGTTAGCTCCTACGAGCAGTACTTC
TRBV5-8	-	-	TRBJ2-1	CASARGTLSYNEQFF	TGTGCCAGCGCCCGGGGGACTCTCTCCTACAATGAGCAGTTCTTC
TRBV29-1	once	-	TRBJ2-3	CSAYLETGRGDTQYF	TGCAGCGCATATCTAGAAACAGGGCGGGGAGATACGCAGTATTTT
TRBV11-2	once	-	TRBJ2-2	CASSLAVINTGELFF	TGTGCCAGCAGCTTAGCGGTAATTAACACCGGGGAGCTGTTTTTT
TRBV4-3	-	-	TRBJ1-2	CASSQDAGRYYGYTF	TGCGCCAGCAGCCAAGATGCGGGACGGTACTATGGCTACACCTTC
TRBV15	-	-	TRBJ1-1	CATSRDPALNTEAFF	TGTGCCACCAGCAGAGATCCAGCTTTGAACACTGAAGCTTTCTTT
TRBV2	-	-	TRBJ2-5	CASSDYVTQYF	TGTGCCAGCAGTGATTATGTGACCCAGTACTTC
TRBV13	-	-	TRBJ1-2	CASSLIVKRGGPLDGGYTF	TGTGCCAGCAGCTTAATCGTTAAAAGGGGGGGGCCCCTAGATGGTGGCTACACCTTC
TRBV29-1	-	TRBD2	TRBJ2-3	CSVEPTRLAEYTDTQYF	TGCAGCGTTGAACCGACTCGACTAGCGGAGTACACAGATACGCAGTATTTT
TRBV6-6	-	TRBD1	TRBJ2-7	CASSYSRGREQYF	TGTGCCAGCAGTTACTCCAGGGGGCGCGAGCAGTACTTC
TRBV28	-	-	TRBJ1-2	CASSPFARSRLTGYTF	TGTGCCAGCAGTCCCTTTGCGCGGTCACGGCTAACTGGCTACACCTTC
TRBV9	-	-	TRBJ2-1	CASSVAGSNEQFF	TGTGCCAGCAGCGTAGCAGGGTCTAATGAGCAGTTCTTC
TRBV28	-	TRBD1	TRBJ2-1	CASKTSGTGVYNEQFF	TGTGCCAGTAAAACCTCCGGGACAGGGGTGTACAATGAGCAGTTCTTC
TRBV6-1	-	-	TRBJ1-5	CASRGRGSNQPQHF	TGTGCCAGCAGGGGCAGGGGTAGCAATCAGCCCCAGCATTTT
TRBV7-2	-	TRBD2	TRBJ2-2	CASSLVAGLNTGELFF	TGTGCCAGCAGCTTAGTAGCGGGCTTGAACACCGGGGAGCTGTTTTTT
TRBV19	-	TRBD1	TRBJ1-5	CASSVRTGWGNQPQHF	TGTGCCAGTAGTGTCCGGACAGGGTGGGGTAATCAGCCCCAGCATTTT
TRBV5-4	-	-	TRBJ1-6	CASRVGYNSPLHF	TGTGCCAGCAGAGTGGGGTATAATTCACCCCTCCACTTT
TRBV30	once	TRBD1	TRBJ1-6	CAWQTGGRNSPLHF	TGTGCCTGGCAAACAGGGGGAAGGAATTCACCCCTCCACTTT
TRBV6-5	once	-	TRBJ1-1	CASSYSIWGETEAFF	TGTGCCAGCAGTTACTCGATTTGGGGGGAAACTGAAGCTTTCTTT
TRBV27	-	-	TRBJ1-6	CASSFTRQLNSPLHF	TGTGCCAGCAGTTTTACGAGACAGCTTAATTCACCCCTCCACTTT
TRBV25-1	few	TRBD2	TRBJ2-1	CASQLAGVYNEQFF	TGTGCCAGTCAGCTAGCGGGGGTCTACAATGAGCAGTTCTTC
TRBV27	-	-	TRBJ1-2	CASTRYREDFDGYTF	TGTGCCAGCACGCGGTACAGGGAGGATTTCGATGGCTACACCTTC
TRBV7-9	-	-	TRBJ2-5	CASSFSHGGTQYF	TGTGCCAGCAGCTTTTCACACGGGGGGACCCAGTACTTC
TRBV5-8	-	-	TRBJ1-3	CASSPRWSSGNTIYF	TGTGCCAGCAGTCCTAGGTGGTCATCTGGAAACACCATATATTTT
TRBV29-1	-	-	TRBJ1-2	CSTYWASYGYTF	TGCAGCACTTACTGGGCTTCCTATGGCTACACCTTC
TRBV15	-	-	TRBJ1-1	CATSRTPGTEAFF	TGTGCCACCAGTAGGACCCCGGGCACTGAAGCTTTCTTT
TRBV4-1	-	-	TRBJ1-5	CASSQSTPQGGQPQHF	TGCGCCAGCAGCCAGTCGACACCACAAGGCGGTCAGCCCCAGCATTTT
TRBV5-1	few	TRBD1	TRBJ1-2	CASTTGSLSDSTGKYGYTF	TGCGCCAGCACGACCGGGTCCCTGTCTGACTCGACAGGGAAGTATGGCTACACCTTC
TRBV6-5	-	-	TRBJ1-3	CASSYDLRGRNTIYF	TGTGCCAGCAGTTACGACCTGAGAGGACGAAACACCATATATTTT
TRBV11-2	once	TRBD2	TRBJ2-5	CASSLWSSGGAQETQYF	TGTGCCAGCAGCTTATGGTCGTCCGGGGGGGCTCAAGAGACCCAGTACTTC
TRBV5-4	-	-	TRBJ1-2	CASSSSAGIEGYGYTF	TGTGCCAGCAGCTCCAGTGCCGGGATCGAGGGCTATGGCTACACCTTC
TRBV28	-	-	TRBJ1-2	CASSPPGGLLYGYTF	TGTGCCAGCAGCCCTCCGGGCGGACTTCTTTATGGCTACACCTTC
TRBV25-1	-	TRBD2	TRBJ2-3	CASLRGLAGSTDTQYF	TGTGCCAGTTTGAGGGGACTAGCGGGGAGCACAGATACGCAGTATTTT
TRBV10-3	-	-	TRBJ1-5	CATTPKGGSNQPQHF	TGTGCCACCACCCCGAAAGGGGGTTCCAATCAGCCCCAGCATTTT
TRBV4-2	-	TRBD1	TRBJ1-5	CASSQGTGGNQPQHF	TGTGCCAGCAGCCAGGGGACAGGAGGCAATCAGCCCCAGCATTTT
TRBV21-1	-	-	TRBJ2-5	CASSKGTSGGETQYF	TGTGCCAGCAGCAAAGGGACTAGCGGGGGGGAGACCCAGTACTTC
TRBV5-4	-	-	TRBJ2-7	CASSPRGGGPYEQYF	TGTGCCAGCAGCCCTCGGGGCGGCGGGCCCTACGAGCAGTACTTC
TRBV4-2	-	-	TRBJ1-6	CASSPQQGSYNSPLHF	TGTGCCAGCAGCCCTCAACAGGGATCTTATAATTCACCCCTCCACTTT